Listed below are T cell receptor beta chains from one sample, sequenced in a study of OX40 agonist ivuxolimab in advanced cancers. Assay used: immunoSEQ multiplex PCR; TCRdb lists only in-frame clones, some missing. The sample includes 70,000 to 90,000 clones, approximately 84% of them seen just once. The input for sequencing was CD4+ or CD8+ T cells sorted from blood, taken in a trial of the OX40 agonist ivuxolimab. The receptor source for this set is an adult with an advanced solid tumor such as melanoma, head and neck, liver or kidney cancer. Each CDR3 is given with its conserved first and last residue. Each record gives: clone size, D gene, V gene, CDR3 length, J gene, CDR3 DNA, CDR3 protein. D genes are given only for firm matches. Only some rows state a clone size, as once, few, many or a class for expanded clones.

clone size: -; D gene: TRBD1; V gene: TRBV19; CDR3 length: 15; J gene: TRBJ1-5; CDR3 DNA: TGTGCCAGTAGTTCCTTCGGGACAGGGAATCAGCCCCAGCATTTT; CDR3 protein: CASSSFGTGNQPQHF
clone size: -; D gene: TRBD2; V gene: TRBV7-9; CDR3 length: 16; J gene: TRBJ2-5; CDR3 DNA: TGTGCCAGCAGCCACCGACTAGCGGGGGGGCAAGGGACCCAGTACTTC; CDR3 protein: CASSHRLAGGQGTQYF
clone size: -; D gene: -; V gene: TRBV6-1; CDR3 length: 16; J gene: TRBJ2-2; CDR3 DNA: TGTGCCAGCAGTGGGGGGGCTAGCCCAAACACCGGGGAGCTGTTTTTT; CDR3 protein: CASSGGASPNTGELFF
clone size: once; D gene: TRBD2; V gene: TRBV5-6; CDR3 length: 15; J gene: TRBJ2-7; CDR3 DNA: TGTGCCAGCAGCTTAATAAGCCTAGCGGGTGAGAGGCAGTACTTC; CDR3 protein: CASSLISLAGERQYF
clone size: -; D gene: TRBD2; V gene: TRBV7-2; CDR3 length: 19; J gene: TRBJ2-5; CDR3 DNA: TGTGCCAGCAGCTTATATGGTTTAGCGGGAGTCAGCGCGTCAGAGACCCAGTACTTC; CDR3 protein: CASSLYGLAGVSASETQYF
clone size: -; D gene: -; V gene: TRBV4-1; CDR3 length: 16; J gene: TRBJ2-2; CDR3 DNA: TGCGCCAGCAGCCAAACAGGGAAGGGGAACACCGGGGAGCTGTTTTTT; CDR3 protein: CASSQTGKGNTGELFF
clone size: -; D gene: TRBD1; V gene: TRBV11-2; CDR3 length: 15; J gene: TRBJ1-4; CDR3 DNA: TGTGCCAGCAGCTTCGGCCTACAGGGGGATGAAAAACTGTTTTTT; CDR3 protein: CASSFGLQGDEKLFF
clone size: -; D gene: -; V gene: TRBV19; CDR3 length: 13; J gene: TRBJ2-7; CDR3 DNA: TGTGCCAGTAGTATGACTGGGACCTACGAGCAGTACTTC; CDR3 protein: CASSMTGTYEQYF
clone size: once; D gene: -; V gene: TRBV10-3; CDR3 length: 17; J gene: TRBJ2-7; CDR3 DNA: TGTGCCATCAGTGAGTTTGGGGATACAGGGAGCTCCTACGAGCAGTACTTC; CDR3 protein: CAISEFGDTGSSYEQYF
clone size: -; D gene: -; V gene: TRBV30; CDR3 length: 15; J gene: TRBJ2-1; CDR3 DNA: TGTGCCTGGAGTCACTTAGGGGCGAGGTCGAATGAGCAGTTCTTC; CDR3 protein: CAWSHLGARSNEQFF
clone size: -; D gene: TRBD1; V gene: TRBV5-1; CDR3 length: 18; J gene: TRBJ2-6; CDR3 DNA: TGCGCCAGCAGCTTATATGGGACAGCCCTGGCTGGGGCCAACGTCCTGACTTTC; CDR3 protein: CASSLYGTALAGANVLTF
clone size: -; D gene: TRBD1; V gene: TRBV5-1; CDR3 length: 17; J gene: TRBJ2-6; CDR3 DNA: TGCGCCAGCAGCACGGGACAGGGGGCGTCTGGGGCCAACGTCCTGACTTTC; CDR3 protein: CASSTGQGASGANVLTF
clone size: -; D gene: -; V gene: TRBV11-2; CDR3 length: 13; J gene: TRBJ1-1; CDR3 DNA: TGTGCCAGCACCGGGGGGGGGCTTTTCGTTGCTTTCTTT; CDR3 protein: CASTGGGLFVAFF
clone size: -; D gene: -; V gene: TRBV4-3; CDR3 length: 14; J gene: TRBJ1-5; CDR3 DNA: TGCGCCAGCAGCCAACAGGGGAGCAATCAGCCCCAGCATTTT; CDR3 protein: CASSQQGSNQPQHF
clone size: -; D gene: -; V gene: TRBV5-5; CDR3 length: 14; J gene: TRBJ1-1; CDR3 DNA: TGTGCCAGCAGCCTCGACAGGTTCCCCGGAGGAGCTTTCTTT; CDR3 protein: CASSLDRFPGGAFF
clone size: -; D gene: TRBD1; V gene: TRBV6-6; CDR3 length: 16; J gene: TRBJ2-1; CDR3 DNA: TGTGCCAGCAGTTACTCCCGGGACAGGGGCTACAATGAGCAGTTCTTC; CDR3 protein: CASSYSRDRGYNEQFF
clone size: -; D gene: -; V gene: TRBV6-1; CDR3 length: 14; J gene: TRBJ1-6; CDR3 DNA: TGTGCCAGCAGTGTTGGGGGGGTGGATTCACCCCTCCACTTT; CDR3 protein: CASSVGGVDSPLHF
clone size: -; D gene: TRBD1; V gene: TRBV11-3; CDR3 length: 16; J gene: TRBJ2-1; CDR3 DNA: TGTGCCAGCAGCATTTTCGGGGGACAGGGGGCGATTGAGCAGTTCTTC; CDR3 protein: CASSIFGGQGAIEQFF
clone size: -; D gene: TRBD2; V gene: TRBV25-1; CDR3 length: 17; J gene: TRBJ2-5; CDR3 DNA: TGTGCCAGCAGTGAATCCTGGCGAGCGGGGGCTCTCGAGACCCAGTACTTC; CDR3 protein: CASSESWRAGALETQYF
clone size: -; D gene: -; V gene: TRBV9; CDR3 length: 15; J gene: TRBJ2-1; CDR3 DNA: TGTGCCAGCAGCGGGCCTAGATCCTCCTACAATGAGCAGTTCTTC; CDR3 protein: CASSGPRSSYNEQFF
clone size: -; D gene: -; V gene: TRBV4-1; CDR3 length: 13; J gene: TRBJ2-5; CDR3 DNA: TGCGCCAGCAGCCAAAGCACAGGGACGAAGCAGTACTTC; CDR3 protein: CASSQSTGTKQYF
clone size: -; D gene: -; V gene: TRBV6-7; CDR3 length: 14; J gene: TRBJ2-1; CDR3 DNA: TGTGCCAGCAGTTACTCGTCTAGCCGGAATGAGCAGTTCTTC; CDR3 protein: CASSYSSSRNEQFF
clone size: -; D gene: -; V gene: TRBV5-5; CDR3 length: 15; J gene: TRBJ1-1; CDR3 DNA: TGTGCCAGCAGCTCAGGACGGGGAATGAACACTGAAGCTTTCTTT; CDR3 protein: CASSSGRGMNTEAFF
clone size: -; D gene: TRBD1; V gene: TRBV5-6; CDR3 length: 13; J gene: TRBJ2-7; CDR3 DNA: TGTGCCAGCAACCTACAGGGGGTCCACGAGCAGTACTTC; CDR3 protein: CASNLQGVHEQYF
clone size: -; D gene: -; V gene: TRBV10-3; CDR3 length: 14; J gene: TRBJ1-2; CDR3 DNA: TGTGCCATCAGTGAGTCTGGGACGAACTATGGCTGCACCTTC; CDR3 protein: CAISESGTNYGCTF
clone size: -; D gene: -; V gene: TRBV4-1; CDR3 length: 15; J gene: TRBJ1-5; CDR3 DNA: TGCGCCAGCAGCCAAGAATTGGGTCGTGCTCAGCCCCAGCATTTT; CDR3 protein: CASSQELGRAQPQHF
clone size: once; D gene: -; V gene: TRBV18; CDR3 length: 15; J gene: TRBJ2-3; CDR3 DNA: TGTGCCAGCGCTCAGCTGTCTCCTAGCACAGATACGCAGTATTTT; CDR3 protein: CASAQLSPSTDTQYF